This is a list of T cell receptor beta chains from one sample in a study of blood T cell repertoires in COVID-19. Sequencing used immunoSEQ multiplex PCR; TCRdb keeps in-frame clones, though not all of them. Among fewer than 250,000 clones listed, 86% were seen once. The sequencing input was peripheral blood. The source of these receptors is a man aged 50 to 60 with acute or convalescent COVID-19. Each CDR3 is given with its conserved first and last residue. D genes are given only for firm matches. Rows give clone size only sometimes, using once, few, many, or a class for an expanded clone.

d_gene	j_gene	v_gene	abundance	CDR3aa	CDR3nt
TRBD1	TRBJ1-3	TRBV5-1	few	CASSRLTGGSSGNTIYF	TGCGCCAGCAGCAGGCTGACAGGGGGGAGCTCTGGAAACACCATATATTTT
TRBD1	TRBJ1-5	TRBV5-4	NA	CAWGQGGYSNQPQHF	TGTGCGTGGGGACAGGGTGGGTATAGCAATCAGCCCCAGCATTTT
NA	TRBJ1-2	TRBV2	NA	CASSEDSSLYGYTF	TGTGCCAGCAGTGAGGACAGCAGCCTCTATGGCTACACCTTC
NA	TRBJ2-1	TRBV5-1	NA	CASSLYQGSSYNEQFF	TGCGCCAGCAGCTTGTACCAGGGCAGTTCCTACAATGAGCAGTTCTTC
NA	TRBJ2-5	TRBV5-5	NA	CASSSQGRGQRQETQYF	TGTGCCAGCAGCTCTCAAGGGCGGGGTCAGCGCCAAGAGACCCAGTACTTC
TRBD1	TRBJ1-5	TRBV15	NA	CATSRNPGTGYNQPQHF	TGTGCCACCAGCAGAAACCCAGGGACAGGGTACAATCAGCCCCAGCATTTT
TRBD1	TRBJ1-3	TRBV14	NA	CASSQLDRAGNTIYF	TGTGCCAGCAGCCAACTCGACAGGGCTGGAAACACCATATATTTT
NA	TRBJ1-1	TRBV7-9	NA	CASSFPVRWVNTEAFF	TGTGCCAGCAGCTTCCCGGTGCGGTGGGTGAACACTGAAGCTTTCTTT
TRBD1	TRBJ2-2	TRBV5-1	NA	CASSLGTGNTGELFF	TGCGCCAGCAGTTTGGGGACAGGCAACACCGGGGAGCTGTTTTTT
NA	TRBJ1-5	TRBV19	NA	CASRMTRTALSNQPQHF	TGTGCCAGTAGAATGACACGGACAGCCCTTAGCAATCAGCCCCAGCATTTT
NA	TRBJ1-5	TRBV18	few	CASSPSQEFQPQHF	TGTGCCAGCTCACCAAGTCAAGAGTTTCAGCCCCAGCATTTT